These T cell receptor beta chains were read from a single sample in a study of T cells expressing NK-cell markers. After re-calling the 5' RACE reads, TCRdb lists one entry per CDR3 protein, DNA absent. This repertoire comprises 500,000 or so distinct CDR3 sequences; its ten largest clones make up approximately 3.6%. Sequenced sample: blood T cells: a sorted CD56 or NKG2C T cell subset, CD4+ or CD8+ T cells, or bulk PBMC T cells (not recorded which). The origin of the receptors is a young man in good health. Both conserved end residues are part of each CDR3. Fields, in order: V gene, J gene, CDR3 length, CDR3 protein.

>TRBV7-3|TRBJ2-3|15
CASSSSGLDTDTQYF
>TRBV5-1|TRBJ2-2|16
CASSLESGKYTGELFF
>TRBV18|TRBJ2-1|15
CASSLSRALEDEQFF
>TRBV5-1|TRBJ2-5|15
CASSIRAWTEETQYF
>TRBV7-9|TRBJ1-5|16
CASSSGGQALGQPQHF
>TRBV3-1|TRBJ2-1|11
CASSQGPKQFF
>TRBV7-3|TRBJ2-1|16
CASSPRIAGVYNEQFF
>TRBV6-1|TRBJ2-1|15
CASSKTSSAYNEQFF
>TRBV7-2|TRBJ2-1|12
CASSGVGGEQFF
>TRBV6-4|TRBJ2-5|15
CASSDSQGGVETQYF
>TRBV7-2|TRBJ2-4|16
CASSRPGGVAKNIQYF
>TRBV6-6|TRBJ2-1|13
CASSYMTDNEQFF
>TRBV12-3/TRBV12-4|TRBJ2-1|16
CASRPSSGTSYNEQFF
>TRBV10-1|TRBJ2-5|15
CASGSSAGGLETQYF
>TRBV12-3/TRBV12-4|TRBJ2-1|14
CASSPSQGYDEQFF
>TRBV4-1|TRBJ2-2|16
CASSQRIAGGPKELFF
>TRBV25-1|TRBJ2-7|15
CASSEPPGVSREQYF
>TRBV7-8|TRBJ2-3|17
CASSSPPGTASTDTQYF
>TRBV19|TRBJ2-7|13
CASSTDPYYEQYF
>TRBV29-1|TRBJ2-3|12
CSVQSSADTQYF
>TRBV5-1|TRBJ2-1|16
CASSSWTSGMVNEQFF
>TRBV5-6|TRBJ2-7|19
CASSLGRQPWTPNPYEQYF
>TRBV7-2|TRBJ2-1|13
CASRAGSSYEQFF
>TRBV5-1|TRBJ1-1|15
CASSLNWGPDTEAFF
>TRBV12-3/TRBV12-4|TRBJ2-5|16
CASLGDRTSLGETQYF
>TRBV27|TRBJ2-4|13
CASGPGPAYIQYF
>TRBV5-1|TRBJ2-1|16
CASSSSGTGVRSEQFF
>TRBV6-1|TRBJ2-5|14
CASSQEGQQETQYF
>TRBV5-5|TRBJ2-1|15
CASSLWREGQNEQFF
>TRBV6-1|TRBJ2-4|14
CASSLPGAERLKYF
>TRBV6-1|TRBJ2-1|16
CASSDPGTGWDNEQFF
>TRBV10-2|TRBJ2-3|15
CASMYLGDSTDTQYF
>TRBV29-1|TRBJ1-2|13
CSVRDRENYGYTF
>TRBV5-4|TRBJ2-7|15
CASSLDGVGSYEQYF
>TRBV13|TRBJ2-7|16
CASSFSETGPHYEQYF
>TRBV5-1|TRBJ1-2|15
CASSPRTGDVYGYTF
>TRBV6-5|TRBJ1-4|18
CASSSRRASPRRNEKLFF
>TRBV15|TRBJ1-6|16
CATSRDQARRDSPLHF
>TRBV12-3/TRBV12-4|TRBJ2-7|15
CASCPSITGFAEQYF
>TRBV3-1|TRBJ2-7|20
CASSQTRGVSGIGRSYEQYF
>TRBV18|TRBJ1-1|14
CASSPPWVGGEAFF
>TRBV20-1|TRBJ2-5|16
CSARHRDTPRGETQYF
>TRBV19|TRBJ2-1|16
CASSIVLAYSYNEQFF
>TRBV11-2|TRBJ2-7|15
CASSPIASGSDEQYF
>TRBV30|TRBJ2-7|12
CAWTSYSYEQYF
>TRBV27|TRBJ2-3|17
CASSLDRDSYKANTQYF
>TRBV29-1|TRBJ2-3|18
CSVPLPPRAGMGTDTQYF
>TRBV6-5|TRBJ2-6|18
CASSLSPGRTSGANVLTF
>TRBV6-5|TRBJ1-1|16
CASRSSGARGNTEAFF
>TRBV20-1|TRBJ2-1|12
CSARIIVGEQFF
>TRBV20-1|TRBJ2-2|15
CSARAPGRGAGELFF